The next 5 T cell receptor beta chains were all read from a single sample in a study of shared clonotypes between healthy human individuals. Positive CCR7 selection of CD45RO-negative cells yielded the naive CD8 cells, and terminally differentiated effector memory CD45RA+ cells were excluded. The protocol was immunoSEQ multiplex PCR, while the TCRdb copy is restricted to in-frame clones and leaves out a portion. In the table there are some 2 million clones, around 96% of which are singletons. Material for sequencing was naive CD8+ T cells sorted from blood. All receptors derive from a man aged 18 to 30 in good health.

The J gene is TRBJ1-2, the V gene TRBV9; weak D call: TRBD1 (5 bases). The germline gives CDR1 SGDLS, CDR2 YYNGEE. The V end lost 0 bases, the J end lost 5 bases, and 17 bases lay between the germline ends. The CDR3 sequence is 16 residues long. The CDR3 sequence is CASSVGEVGTDYGYTF. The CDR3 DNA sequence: TGTGCCAGCAGCGTAGGAGAAGTCGGGACGGATTATGGCTACACCTTC.

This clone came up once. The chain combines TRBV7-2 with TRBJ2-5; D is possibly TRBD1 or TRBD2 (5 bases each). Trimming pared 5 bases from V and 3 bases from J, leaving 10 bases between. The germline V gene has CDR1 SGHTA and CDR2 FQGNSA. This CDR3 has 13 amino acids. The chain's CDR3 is CASSGAEEETQYF. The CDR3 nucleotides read TGTGCCAGCAGCGGGGCGGAGGAAGAGACCCAGTACTTC.

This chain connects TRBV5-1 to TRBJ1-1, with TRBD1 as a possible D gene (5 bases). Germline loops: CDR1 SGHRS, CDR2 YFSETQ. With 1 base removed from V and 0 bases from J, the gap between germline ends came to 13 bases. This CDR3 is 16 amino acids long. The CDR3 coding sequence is TGCGCCAGCAGCTTGCTTGCCGACAGCATGAACACTGAAGCTTTCTTT. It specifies CASSLLADSMNTEAFF. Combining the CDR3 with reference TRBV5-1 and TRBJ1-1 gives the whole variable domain KAGVTQTPRYLIKTRGQQVTLSCSPISGHRSVSWYQQTPGQGLQFLFEYFSETQRNKGNFPGRFSGRQFSNSRSEMNVSTLELGDSALYLCASSLLADSMNTEAFFGQGTRLTVV.

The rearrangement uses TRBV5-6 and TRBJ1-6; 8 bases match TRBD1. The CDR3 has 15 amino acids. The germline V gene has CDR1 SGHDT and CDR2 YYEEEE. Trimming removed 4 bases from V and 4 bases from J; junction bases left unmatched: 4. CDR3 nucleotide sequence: TGTGCCAGCAGCGCGGACAGGGAGTATAATTCACCCCTCCACTTT. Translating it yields CASSADREYNSPLHF.

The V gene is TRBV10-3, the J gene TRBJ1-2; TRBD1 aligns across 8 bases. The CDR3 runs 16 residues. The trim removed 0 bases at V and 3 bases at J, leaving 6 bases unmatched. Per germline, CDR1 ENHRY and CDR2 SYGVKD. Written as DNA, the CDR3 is TGTGCCATCAGTGAGTCGAGACAGGGGAGTGACTATGGCTACACCTTC. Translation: CAISESRQGSDYGYTF.